The 21 T cell receptor beta chains reported below all come from one sample, sequenced in a study of cytomegalovirus exposure and HLA in healthy donors. Both 60 Vbeta primers and 13 Jbeta primers went into the PCR. Clones were read by immunoSEQ multiplex PCR, and TCRdb kept only the in-frame ones, dropping some. Among 200,000 to 250,000 clones listed, 65% to 90% were seen once. The sample comprised PBMCs. All receptors derive from a girl between 10 and 17 years old in good health and CMV-seronegative.

The chain is built from TRBV30 and TRBJ1-1; TRBD1 matches at 7 bases. Germline values: CDR1 GTSNPN, CDR2 SVGIG (reference sequence). The V and J ends lost 3 bases and 3 bases, in that order; junction bases with no gene match: 16. There are 17 residues in the CDR3. In DNA, the CDR3 is TGTGCCTGGAGCCGGACAGGTTCAAATTACTGGGACACTGAAGCTTTCTTT. It translates to CAWSRTGSNYWDTEAFF.

J is TRBJ2-5 and V is TRBV5-6; 7 bases match TRBD1. The CDR3 contains 13 residues. CDR1 and CDR2 from the germline V gene are SGHDT and YYEEEE. Germline trimming cut 4 bases from V and 3 bases from J; bases unmatched to any gene: 3. DNA of the CDR3: TGTGCCAGCAGCCCGGGACAGAAAGAGACCCAGTACTTC. Translating it yields CASSPGQKETQYF.

This chain uses TRBV10-3 with TRBJ2-7; tentatively, D is TRBD1 (6 bases). The CDR3 runs to 14 residues. Germline loops: CDR1 ENHRY, CDR2 SYGVKD. V was trimmed by 10 bases and J by 1 base, leaving 17 bases between them. The CDR3 bases are TGTGCCACTGGATGGACAGCGGTGTCCTACGAGCAGTACTTC. Translation gives CATGWTAVSYEQYF.

For this clone: The junction departs from germline at one end; a sequencing error may be responsible. The chain has TRBV5-4 and TRBJ1-2; no reliable D call. The germline V gene encodes CDR1 SGHNT and CDR2 YYREEE (reference sequence). The CDR3 totals 13 residues. CDR3 in amino acids: CASRLGGRRDYTF. As DNA, the CDR3 is TGTGCCAGCAGATTGGGAGGGCGAAGGGACTACACCTTC.

This clone was seen more than once but under ten times. The rearrangement links TRBV7-3 to TRBJ2-6; 9 nucleotides agree with TRBD1. In germline, CDR1 is SGHTA, CDR2 FQGTGA. The CDR3 totals 18 residues. The V segment lost 0 bases and the J segment 9 bases; nucleotides outside the gene matches: 12. The CDR3 DNA sequence: TGTGCCAGCAGCTTAACGGGACAGGGCATCGGTGGGCACAACGTCCTGACTTTC. Translated: CASSLTGQGIGGHNVLTF.

This clone was seen only a few times. This sequence joins TRBV6-1 and TRBJ1-4, with D uncertain. The V gene's germline CDR1 is MNHNS and CDR2 SASEGT. V shed 7 bases and J shed 2 bases, with 8 bases lying between them. The CDR3 loop spans 13 amino acids. The CDR3 protein is CASKARTNEKLFF. In DNA, the CDR3 is TGTGCCAGCAAAGCCAGGACTAATGAAAAACTGTTTTTT.

The V gene is TRBV25-1, the J gene TRBJ2-7; D is possibly TRBD2 (6 bases). V lost 4 bases, J lost 2 bases, and 12 bases lay in between. Germline CDR1 and CDR2: MGHDK and SYGVNS. The CDR3 runs to 14 residues. The CDR3 loop reads CASSARGGTYEQYF. CDR3 sequence (DNA): TGTGCCAGCAGTGCGAGGGGAGGTACCTACGAGCAGTACTTC.

The V and J genes are TRBV30 and TRBJ1-3, with D perhaps matching TRBD1 (5 bases). Trimming removed 3 bases at V and 0 bases at J, with 6 bases between. Germline V gene sequence: CDR1 GTSNPN, CDR2 SVGIG (reference sequence). The CDR3 contains 13 residues. CDR3 in DNA: TGTGCCTGGAGGGGGCCCTCTGGAAACACCATATATTTT. Encoded protein: CAWRGPSGNTIYF.

The chain employs TRBV2 and TRBJ1-2; no reliable D call. CDR3 length: 13 residues. The V end lost 4 bases, the J end lost 3 bases, and 9 bases lay between the germline ends. CDR1 is SNHLY, CDR2 FYNNEI, per germline. For the CDR3, the DNA is TGTGCCAGCAGTGCCGCGGAGGACTATGGCTACACCTTC. Translated, it gives CASSAAEDYGYTF.

This clone was seen just once. The chain joins TRBV5-1 to TRBJ2-1; 7 positions match TRBD2. The CDR3 is 16 residues long. Germline values: CDR1 SGHRS, CDR2 YFSETQ. The junction had 5 bases not matched to a gene; V was cut back by 2 bases and J by 0 bases. The CDR3 sequence is CASSFISGTSYNEQFF. Here the CDR3 DNA reads TGCGCCAGCAGCTTCATCAGCGGGACCTCCTACAATGAGCAGTTCTTC. Full variable domain (missing parts from reference TRBV5-1 and TRBJ2-1): KAGVTQTPRYLIKTRGQQVTLSCSPISGHRSVSWYQQTPGQGLQFLFEYFSETQRNKGNFPGRFSGRQFSNSRSEMNVSTLELGDSALYLCASSFISGTSYNEQFFGPGTRLTVL.

CDR3 sequence (DNA): TGTGCCACCAGCAGAGATATTTCCCAGCCCCAGCATTTT. Residues: CATSRDISQPQHF. The V gene is TRBV15, the J gene TRBJ1-5; D is unresolved. Deletions cut 0 bases from V and 7 bases from J, with 7 bases between. Germline V lookup: CDR1 LNHNV, CDR2 YYDKDF (reference sequence). There are 13 residues in the CDR3. The full variable domain, rest sourced from reference TRBV15 and TRBJ1-5, is DAMVIQNPRYQVTQFGKPVTLSCSQTLNHNVMYWYQQKSSQAPKLLFHYYDKDFNNEADTPDNFQSRRPNTSFCFLDIRSPGLGDTAMYLCATSRDISQPQHFGDGTRLSIL.

The rearrangement joins TRBV19 to TRBJ1-2; D is unclear. This CDR3 has 12 amino acids. Germline assignment: CDR1 LNHDA and CDR2 SQIVND (reference sequence). Trimming took off 7 bases at V and 2 bases at J, with 8 bases between the two ends. The CDR3 loop is CASIEGNYGYTF. The CDR3, as DNA: TGTGCCAGTATTGAGGGAAACTATGGCTACACCTTC.

This clone has more than one count but fewer than ten. The CDR3: CASSGGTAENTIYF. The CDR3 DNA reads TGTGCCAGCAGCGGCGGGACAGCGGAGAACACCATATATTTT. The chain couples TRBV7-9 to TRBJ1-3; TRBD1 matches at 7 bases. The CDR3 loop spans 14 amino acids. Germline loops: CDR1 SEHNR, CDR2 FQNEAQ (reference sequence). V dropped 5 bases and J dropped 7; count of bases not matched to a gene: 8. The complete variable domain, with remaining parts taken from reference TRBV7-9 and TRBJ1-3, reads DTGVSQNPRHKITKRGQNVTFRCDPISEHNRLYWYRQTLGQGPEFLTYFQNEAQLEKSRLLSDRFSAERPKGSFSTLEIQRTEQGDSAMYLCASSGGTAENTIYFGEGSWLTVV.

The chain couples TRBV2 to TRBJ1-1; 7 nucleotides agree with TRBD1. There are 14 residues in the CDR3. The germline V gene has CDR1 SNHLY and CDR2 FYNNEI. V lost 6 bases to trimming and J lost 4 bases; unmatched junction nucleotides: 8. The CDR3: CASSGSPGGTEAFF. In DNA form, the CDR3 reads TGTGCCAGCAGCGGGAGCCCAGGGGGCACTGAAGCTTTCTTT.

Only one count was recorded for this clone. The chain links TRBV19 to TRBJ2-5, with TRBD2 matching over 10 bases. Looked up from germline, CDR1 is LNHDA and CDR2 is SQIVND (reference sequence). CDR3 length: 14 amino acids. The V gene end was trimmed by 1 base and the J gene end by 4 bases; junction bases not matched to a gene: 0. The CDR3 DNA sequence: TGTGCCAGTAGTATAGCTAGCGGGGGAGAGACCCAGTACTTC. It encodes CASSIASGGETQYF.

The chain uses TRBV4-3 and TRBJ2-6; TRBD2 agrees at 7 bases. V was clipped by 0 bases and J by 1 base; unmatched bases: 3. The CDR3 runs 17 residues. Germline CDR1 LGHNA, CDR2 YSLEER. CDR3 protein: CASSQDSGGSGANVLTF. CDR3 bases: TGCGCCAGCAGCCAAGATTCGGGGGGATCTGGGGCCAACGTCCTGACTTTC.

The V gene is TRBV29-1, the J gene TRBJ1-5; a weak D match, TRBD1 (5 bases). In germline, CDR1 is SQVTM, CDR2 ANQGSEA. With 4 bases removed from V and 0 bases from J, the gap between germline ends came to 7 bases. The CDR3 is 13 residues long. The CDR3 DNA reads as TGCAGCGTTGGCGACAGTAGCAATCAGCCCCAGCATTTT. It is translated as CSVGDSSNQPQHF.

This sequence joins TRBV5-4 and TRBJ2-7; D perhaps matches TRBD2 (5 bases). The CDR3 is made up of 19 amino acids. Germline V gives CDR1 SGHNT, CDR2 YYREEE (reference sequence). V shed 3 bases and J shed 0 bases, with 25 bases lying between them. DNA of the CDR3: TGTGCCAGCAGCTCGCATGGCCCCCTCAGCGGCTCAAGCTCCTACGAGCAGTACTTC. Its translation: CASSSHGPLSGSSSYEQYF.

This chain uses TRBV10-3 with TRBJ2-3; 8 bases are shared with TRBD2. This CDR3 spans 15 amino acids. Trimming at V came to 4 bases and at J to 6 bases, leaving 9 bases not matched to a gene. Germline CDR1 reads ENHRY; CDR2 reads SYGVKD. The CDR3 bases are TGTGCCATCAGTGTGGCGGGGGGAGGAGGGGATACGCAGTATTTT. Protein sequence: CAISVAGGGGDTQYF.

This rearrangement joins TRBV28 to TRBJ1-5, with a tentative D call TRBD1 (5 bases). V shed 6 bases and J shed 4 bases, with 16 bases lying between them. CDR1 and CDR2 from the germline V gene are MDHEN and SYDVKM. CDR3 size: 15 residues. The CDR3 DNA follows: TGTGCCAGCAGGGTACGACAGCTTCAGAATCAGCCCCAGCATTTT. Translating gives CASRVRQLQNQPQHF.

The chain is built from TRBV28 and TRBJ2-3; TRBD2 aligns across 7 bases. The CDR3 length is 17 residues. The germline V gene has CDR1 MDHEN and CDR2 SYDVKM. V trimming: 5 bases; J trimming: 4 bases; junction bases outside the gene matches: 15. The DNA for the CDR3 is TGTGCCAGCAGTCCCGTGTGGGCGGGGGTCTCGGCAGATACGCAGTATTTT. Translation: CASSPVWAGVSADTQYF.